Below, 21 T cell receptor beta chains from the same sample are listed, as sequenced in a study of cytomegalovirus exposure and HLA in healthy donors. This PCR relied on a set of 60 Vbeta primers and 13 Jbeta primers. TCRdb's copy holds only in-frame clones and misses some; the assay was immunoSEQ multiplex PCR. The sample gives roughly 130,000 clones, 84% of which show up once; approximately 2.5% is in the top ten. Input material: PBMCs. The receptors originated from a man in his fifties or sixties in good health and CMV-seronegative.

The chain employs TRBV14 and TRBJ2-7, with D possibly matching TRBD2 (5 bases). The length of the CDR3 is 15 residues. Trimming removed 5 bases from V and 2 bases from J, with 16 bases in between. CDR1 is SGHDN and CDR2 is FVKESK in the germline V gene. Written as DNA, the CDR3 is TGTGCCAGCAGCAACTCTCCGGGGTTCCCCTACGAGCAGTACTTC. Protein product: CASSNSPGFPYEQYF.

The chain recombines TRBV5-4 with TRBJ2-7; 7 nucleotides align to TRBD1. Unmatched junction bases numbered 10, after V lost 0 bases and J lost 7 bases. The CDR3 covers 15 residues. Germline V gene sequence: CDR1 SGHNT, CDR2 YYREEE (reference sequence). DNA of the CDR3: TGTGCCAGCAGCTTGGTGCAGGGGGTTTCGGGTGAGCAGTACTTC. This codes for CASSLVQGVSGEQYF.

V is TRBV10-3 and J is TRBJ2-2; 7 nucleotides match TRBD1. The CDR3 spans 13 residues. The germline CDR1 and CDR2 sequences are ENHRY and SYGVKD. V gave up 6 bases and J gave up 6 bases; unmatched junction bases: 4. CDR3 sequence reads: CAISGRGSGELFF. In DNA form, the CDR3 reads TGTGCCATCAGCGGCAGGGGGTCCGGGGAGCTGTTTTTT.

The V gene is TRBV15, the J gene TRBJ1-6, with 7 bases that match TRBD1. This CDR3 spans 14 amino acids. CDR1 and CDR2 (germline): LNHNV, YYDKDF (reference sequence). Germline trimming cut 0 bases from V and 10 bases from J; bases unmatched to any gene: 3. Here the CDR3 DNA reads TGTGCCACCAGCAGAGACCAGGGGGGCTCACCCCTCCACTTT. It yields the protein CATSRDQGGSPLHF.

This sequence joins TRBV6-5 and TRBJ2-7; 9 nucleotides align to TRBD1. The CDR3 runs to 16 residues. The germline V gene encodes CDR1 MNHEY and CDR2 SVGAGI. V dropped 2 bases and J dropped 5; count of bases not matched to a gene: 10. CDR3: CASSYAGTGSFNEQYF. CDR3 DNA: TGTGCCAGCAGTTACGCCGGGACAGGGTCCTTCAACGAGCAGTACTTC.

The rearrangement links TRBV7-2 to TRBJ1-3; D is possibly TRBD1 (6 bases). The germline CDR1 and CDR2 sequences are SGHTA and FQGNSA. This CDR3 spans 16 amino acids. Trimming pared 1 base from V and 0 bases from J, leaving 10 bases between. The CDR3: CASSLEGGDSGNTIYF. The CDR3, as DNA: TGTGCCAGCAGCTTAGAAGGGGGTGACTCTGGAAACACCATATATTTT.

The chain's CDR3 is CASSFGQSTEAFF. The CDR3 DNA follows: TGTGCCAGCAGCTTCGGACAGAGCACTGAAGCTTTCTTT. The chain uses TRBV7-2 and TRBJ1-1; a weak D match, TRBD1 (6 bases). This CDR3 spans 13 amino acids. V was shortened by 3 bases and J by 4 bases, with 9 bases between the two germline ends. CDR1 SGHTA and CDR2 FQGNSA come from the germline V gene.

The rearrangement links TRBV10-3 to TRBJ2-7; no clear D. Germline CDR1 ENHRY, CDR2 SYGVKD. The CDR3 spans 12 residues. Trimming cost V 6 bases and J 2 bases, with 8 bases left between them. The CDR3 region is CAISTEAYEQYF. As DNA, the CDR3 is TGTGCCATCAGCACTGAGGCCTACGAGCAGTACTTC.

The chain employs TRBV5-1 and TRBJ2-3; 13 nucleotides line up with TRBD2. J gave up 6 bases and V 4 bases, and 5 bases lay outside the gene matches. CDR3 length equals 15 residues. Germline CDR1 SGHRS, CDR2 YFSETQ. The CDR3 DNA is TGCGCCAGCAGCGGGACTAGCGGGGCCGTGGATACGCAGTATTTT. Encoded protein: CASSGTSGAVDTQYF.

The CDR3 here is CASSEFGPGYEQYF. The CDR3 DNA is TGTGCCAGCAGTGAATTTGGGCCAGGATACGAGCAGTACTTC. J is TRBJ2-7 and V is TRBV6-1; no clear D. The CDR3 covers 14 residues. Trimming took 2 bases from V and 4 from J, leaving 12 bases between them. CDR1 is MNHNS and CDR2 is SASEGT in the germline V gene.

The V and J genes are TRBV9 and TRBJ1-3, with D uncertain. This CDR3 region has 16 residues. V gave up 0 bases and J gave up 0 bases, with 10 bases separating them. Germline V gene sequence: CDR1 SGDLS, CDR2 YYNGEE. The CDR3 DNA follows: TGTGCCAGCAGCGTAGATGCAGGTTTCTCTGGAAACACCATATATTTT. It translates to CASSVDAGFSGNTIYF.

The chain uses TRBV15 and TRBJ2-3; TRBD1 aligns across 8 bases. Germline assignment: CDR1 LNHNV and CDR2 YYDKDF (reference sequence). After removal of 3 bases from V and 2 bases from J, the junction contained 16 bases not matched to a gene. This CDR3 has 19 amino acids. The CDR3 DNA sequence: TGTGCCACCAGCAGCGCCAAGCACAAGACAGGGGTATTCACAGATACGCAGTATTTT. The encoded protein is CATSSAKHKTGVFTDTQYF.

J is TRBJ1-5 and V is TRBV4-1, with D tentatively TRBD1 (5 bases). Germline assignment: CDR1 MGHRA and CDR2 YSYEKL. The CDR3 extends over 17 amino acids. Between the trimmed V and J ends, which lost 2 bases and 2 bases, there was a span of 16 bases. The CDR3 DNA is TGCGCCAGCAGCCAATGGTATCGGGTACAGGGCAATCAGCCCCAGCATTTT. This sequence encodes CASSQWYRVQGNQPQHF.

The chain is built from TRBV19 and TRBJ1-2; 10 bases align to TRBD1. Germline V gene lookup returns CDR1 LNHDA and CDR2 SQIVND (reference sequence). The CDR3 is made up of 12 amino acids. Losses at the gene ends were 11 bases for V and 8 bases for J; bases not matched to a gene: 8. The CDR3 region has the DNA TGTGCCGCCCGGACAGGGGGTGACGGCTACACCTTC. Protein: CAARTGGDGYTF.

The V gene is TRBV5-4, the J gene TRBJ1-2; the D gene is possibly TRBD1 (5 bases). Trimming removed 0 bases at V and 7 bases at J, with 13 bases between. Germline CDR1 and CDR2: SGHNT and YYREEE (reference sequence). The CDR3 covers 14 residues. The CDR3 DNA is TGTGCCAGCAGCTTGGAGGGGACTTCGTCTGGCTACACCTTC. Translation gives CASSLEGTSSGYTF.

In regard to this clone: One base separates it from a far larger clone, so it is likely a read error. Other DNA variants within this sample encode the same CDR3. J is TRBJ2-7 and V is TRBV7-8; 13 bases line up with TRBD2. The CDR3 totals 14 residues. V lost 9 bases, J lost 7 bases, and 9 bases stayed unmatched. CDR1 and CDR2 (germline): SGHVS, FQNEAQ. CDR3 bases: TGTGCCAGTAGCCTACTAGCGGGGGGGAGGGAGCAGTACTTC. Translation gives CASSLLAGGREQYF. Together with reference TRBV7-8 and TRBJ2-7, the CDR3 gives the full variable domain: GAGVSQSPRYKVAKRGQDVALRCDPISGHVSLFWYQQALGQGPEFLTYFQNEAQLDKSGLPSDRFFAERPEGSVSTLKIQRTQQEDSAVYLCASSLLAGGREQYFGPGTRLTVT.

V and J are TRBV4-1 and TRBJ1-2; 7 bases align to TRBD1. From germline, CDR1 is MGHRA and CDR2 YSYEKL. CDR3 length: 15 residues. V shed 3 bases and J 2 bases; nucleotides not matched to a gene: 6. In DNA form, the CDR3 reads TGCGCCAGCAGCCAGCCGGGACAGCGAAACTATGGCTACACCTTC. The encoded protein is CASSQPGQRNYGYTF.

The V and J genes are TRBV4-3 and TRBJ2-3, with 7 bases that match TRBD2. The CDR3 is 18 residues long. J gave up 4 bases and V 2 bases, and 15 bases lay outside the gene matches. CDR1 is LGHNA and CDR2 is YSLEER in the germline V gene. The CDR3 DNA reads TGCGCCAGCAGCCAATTAGTAGTGGGGGGGAGTTGGGCAGATACGCAGTATTTT. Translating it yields CASSQLVVGGSWADTQYF.

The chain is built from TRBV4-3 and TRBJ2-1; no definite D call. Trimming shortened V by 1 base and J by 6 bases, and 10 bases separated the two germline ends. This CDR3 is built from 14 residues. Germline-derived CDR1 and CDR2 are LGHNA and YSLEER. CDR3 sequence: CASSQARTSNEQFF. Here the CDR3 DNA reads TGCGCCAGCAGCCAAGCGAGAACGAGCAATGAGCAGTTCTTC.

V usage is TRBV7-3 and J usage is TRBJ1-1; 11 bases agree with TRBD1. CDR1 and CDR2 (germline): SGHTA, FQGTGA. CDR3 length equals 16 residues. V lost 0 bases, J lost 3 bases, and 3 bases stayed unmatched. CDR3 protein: CASSLTRTGGYTEAFF. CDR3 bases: TGTGCCAGCAGCTTAACTCGGACAGGGGGCTACACTGAAGCTTTCTTT.

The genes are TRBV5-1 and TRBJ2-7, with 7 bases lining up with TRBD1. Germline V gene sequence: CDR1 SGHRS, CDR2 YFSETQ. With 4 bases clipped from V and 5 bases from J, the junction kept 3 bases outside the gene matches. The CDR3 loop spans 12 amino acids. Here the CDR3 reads CASSVTGDEQYF. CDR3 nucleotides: TGCGCCAGCAGCGTTACAGGGGACGAGCAGTACTTC. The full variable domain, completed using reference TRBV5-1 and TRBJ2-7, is KAGVTQTPRYLIKTRGQQVTLSCSPISGHRSVSWYQQTPGQGLQFLFEYFSETQRNKGNFPGRFSGRQFSNSRSEMNVSTLELGDSALYLCASSVTGDEQYFGPGTRLTVT.